A few counts support the clone carrying this TCR beta chain. Its antigen is undetermined. The data belong to a study of identical twins. The ends were cut back, 2 bases at V and 3 bases at J, with 12 bases in the middle. CDR3 size: 14 residues. CDR1 SGDLS and CDR2 YYNGEE come from the germline V gene. Study-wide findings and caveats: Within cord blood, abundant beta clonotypes carried fewer insertions, but memory repertoires showed no such trend. Researchers reported weaker excess twin sharing in beta out-of-frame sequences.

Template switching, a step in the protocol, added a universal primer site, and cDNA carried unique molecular identifiers. Each CDR3 protein is one row after TCRdb ran MiXCR on the 5' RACE reads. This repertoire shows about 240,000 distinct CDR3 sequences, roughly an eighth found once; its top ten account for around 4%. This same sample was also part of a study on yellow fever vaccine responses in identical twins. This second study notes: As reported, the vaccine T cell response of twins seemed partly convergent and partly personalized.

Material for sequencing was memory (CD45RO+) T cells sorted from blood. The chain has TRBV9 and TRBJ2-7, with D tentatively TRBD1 (6 bases). The receptor was isolated from a woman between 18 and 29 years old in good health. CDR3 DNA sequence: TGTGCCAGCAGCGTCGGGACATCGGTCTACGAGCAGTACTTC. Protein sequence: CASSVGTSVYEQYF.